This TCR beta chain comes out of a study of metastatic and nonmetastatic thyroid tumors. Looking at the study overall: Blood and tumor or nodule tissue repertoires from malignant and benign thyroid patients were compared.

The CDR3 runs 15 residues. Germline V gives CDR1 DFQATT, CDR2 SNEGSKA (reference sequence). Overall study results and limits: Compared with benign nodules, malignant thyroid tumors were reported to have significantly higher TCR beta diversity in both blood and tumor.

TCRdb re-called clones from the PCR reads using MiXCR. The sample holds tens of thousands of clones; around 23% are singletons and the top ten take around 3.4%. This clone has at least ten counts. Its matching antigen is unknown. At one of its ends the junction is not consistent with the germline gene, which may arise from a read error. No treatment of any kind had been given to any patient before thyroid surgery. The sample taken for sequencing was blood. The rearrangement joins TRBV20-1 to TRBJ2-3; 8 bases line up with TRBD2. The receptor's source is a male donor with papillary thyroid cancer or a benign thyroid nodule (not recorded which). Some clones in this sample may be carry-over from other donors' samples. The DNA for the CDR3 is TGCAGTGCTACCCAGCGGGAGATGATCACATATACGCAGTATTTT. This sequence encodes CSATQREMITYTQYF.